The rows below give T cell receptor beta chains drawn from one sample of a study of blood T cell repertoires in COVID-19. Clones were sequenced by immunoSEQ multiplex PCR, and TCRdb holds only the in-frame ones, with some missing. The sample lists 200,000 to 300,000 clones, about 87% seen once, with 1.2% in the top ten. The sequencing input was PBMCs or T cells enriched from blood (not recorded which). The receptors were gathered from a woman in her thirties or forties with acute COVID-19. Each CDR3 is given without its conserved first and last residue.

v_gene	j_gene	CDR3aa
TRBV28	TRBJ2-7	ASSLLSRSYEQY
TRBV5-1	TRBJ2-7	ASSSPSGTSGRASYEQY
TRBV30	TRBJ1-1	AWTRTGGTEAF
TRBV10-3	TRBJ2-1	AITAGLADYNEQF
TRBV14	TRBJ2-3	ASSHGLAGGTDTQY
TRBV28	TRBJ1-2	ASSRQDGYT
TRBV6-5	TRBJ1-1	ASRTSTGTEAF
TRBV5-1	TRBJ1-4	ASSLVSGLGEKLF
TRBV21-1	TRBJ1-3	ASSPRGQDRQPVLDSGNTIY
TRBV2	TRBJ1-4	ASRKTATNEKLF
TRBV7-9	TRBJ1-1	ASSNGAREAF
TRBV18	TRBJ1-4	ASSPRTVATNEKLF
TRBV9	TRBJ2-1	ASSAVGLAGNEQF
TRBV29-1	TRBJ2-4	SVDGGLNIQY
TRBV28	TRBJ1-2	ASTLGPQTYGYT
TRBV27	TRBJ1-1	ASGRRQGLGDTEAF
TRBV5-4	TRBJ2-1	ASSSGTSSTYNEQF
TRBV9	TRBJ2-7	ASSVGGLAGGEEQY
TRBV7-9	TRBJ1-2	ASSLPRDRGRGYT
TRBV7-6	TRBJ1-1	ASSPYQQGVTEAF
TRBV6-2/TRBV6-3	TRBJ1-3	ASSPTGVGNTIY
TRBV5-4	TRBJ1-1	ASSRAIQGTEAF
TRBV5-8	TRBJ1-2	ASSKGERGYGYT
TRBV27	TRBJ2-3	ASSLRDRRGNTQY
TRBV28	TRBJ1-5	ASSLLTINQPQH
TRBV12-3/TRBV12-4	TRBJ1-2	ASSLSGNGYT
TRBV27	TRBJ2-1	ASLDRGRNEQF
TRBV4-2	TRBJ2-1	ASSQVLVPGRVLTYNEQF
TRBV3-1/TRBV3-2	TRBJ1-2	ASSLGDRALVGYT
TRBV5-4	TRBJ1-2	ASSSGGQPNYGYT
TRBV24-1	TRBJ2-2	ATSERGTALYAGELF
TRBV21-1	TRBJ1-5	ASSNVRGRKPQH
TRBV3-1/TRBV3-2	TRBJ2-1	ASKRRVSSYNEQF
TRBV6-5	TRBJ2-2	ASRPPGTGELF
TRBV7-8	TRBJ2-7	ASSLPGGAYEQY
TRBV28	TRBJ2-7	ASSPSPTYEQY
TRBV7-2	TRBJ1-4	ASSLNGATNEKLF
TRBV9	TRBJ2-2	ASSAGLHTGELF
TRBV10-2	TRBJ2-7	ASSDQTSGVSYEQY
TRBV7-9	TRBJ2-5	ASSIRTGVRETQY
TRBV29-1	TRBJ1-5	SVVVQMNQPQH
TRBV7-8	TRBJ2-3	ASSSEPAGGRTQY
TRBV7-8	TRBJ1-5	ASSLVAGWVNQPQH
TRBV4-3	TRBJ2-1	ASSQDVGTGSLPSYNEQF
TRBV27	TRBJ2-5	ASRPESGIQETQY
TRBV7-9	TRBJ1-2	ASSLQGDYGYT
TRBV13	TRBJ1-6	ASSSVGQPFYNSPLH
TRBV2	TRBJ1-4	ASYPQGYGEKLF
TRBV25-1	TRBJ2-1	ASSEISGGYNEQF
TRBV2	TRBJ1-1	ASSEYQAKDTEAF
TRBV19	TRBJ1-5	ASSVGVWQPQH
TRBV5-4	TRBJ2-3	ASSLALAGGPTDTQY
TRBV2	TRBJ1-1	ASSSGFLEAF